What follows are 21 T cell receptor beta chains derived from one specimen sequenced in a study of cytomegalovirus exposure and HLA in healthy donors. The PCR used 60 Vbeta and 13 Jbeta primers. Some clones are missing from TCRdb's copy, which holds only in-frame ones; the method was immunoSEQ multiplex PCR. The sample lists roughly 82,000 clones; around 70% were seen once. The sequencing sample was made of PBMCs. The receptors originated from a woman aged 35 to 49 in good health and CMV-seropositive.

The chain has TRBV6-5 and TRBJ1-2, with 8 bases fitting TRBD1. The CDR3 length is 15 residues. J gave up 8 bases and V 0 bases, and 8 bases lay outside the gene matches. Germline V gene data show CDR1 as MNHEY and CDR2 as SVGAGI. CDR3 residues: CASSYSGTGGRGYTF. The DNA for the CDR3 is TGTGCCAGCAGTTACTCGGGGACAGGCGGACGGGGCTACACCTTC.

The chain employs TRBV6-5 and TRBJ1-4; TRBD1 is a possible D gene (6 bases). This CDR3 is built from 13 residues. Per the germline V gene, CDR1 is MNHEY and CDR2 is SVGAGI. V shed 6 bases and J shed 7 bases, with 12 bases lying between them. CDR3 bases: TGTGCCAGCAGATCCAGGGGCGGTGAAAAACTGTTTTTT. Amino acids: CASRSRGGEKLFF.

The chain carries TRBV18 and TRBJ2-1; 8 positions agree with TRBD1. V lost 1 base and J lost 7; bases outside the gene matches: 6. Germline-derived CDR1 and CDR2 are KGHSH and LQKENI. CDR3 length: 15 residues. The CDR3 sequence is CASSPRTGMENEQFF. CDR3 coding DNA: TGTGCCAGCTCACCACGGACAGGGATGGAAAATGAGCAGTTCTTC. Full variable domain (missing parts from reference TRBV18 and TRBJ2-1): NAGVMQNPRHLVRRRGQEARLRCSPMKGHSHVYWYRQLPEEGLKFMVYLQKENIIDESGMPKERFSAEFPKEGPSILRIQQVVRGDSAAYFCASSPRTGMENEQFFGPGTRLTVL.

The rearrangement joins TRBV6-6 to TRBJ2-3; TRBD1 matches at 8 bases. The length of the CDR3 is 14 residues. V gave up 4 bases and J gave up 0 bases; unmatched junction bases: 0. The germline CDR1 and CDR2 sequences are MNHNY and SVGAGI (reference sequence). Here the CDR3 reads CASSWDRSTDTQYF. The CDR3 DNA follows: TGTGCCAGCAGTTGGGACAGGAGCACAGATACGCAGTATTTT.

This chain connects TRBV25-1 to TRBJ2-1; 14 nucleotides agree with TRBD2. This CDR3 is built from 16 residues. Trimming at V came to 5 bases and at J to 8 bases, leaving 8 bases not matched to a gene. Germline-derived CDR1 and CDR2 are MGHDK and SYGVNS. CDR3 sequence: CASSRLAGGPWDEQFF. The CDR3 region has the DNA TGTGCCAGCAGTCGACTAGCGGGGGGGCCCTGGGATGAGCAGTTCTTC.

In this sample, this clone turned up a few times. This chain's CDR3 is CASSFPGGGYTF. DNA for the CDR3: TGTGCCAGCAGTTTCCCAGGGGGTGGCTACACCTTC. This chain joins TRBV27 and TRBJ1-2; 7 positions agree with TRBD1. CDR1 and CDR2 from the germline V gene are MNHEY and SMNVEV (reference sequence). The CDR3 runs to 12 residues. The V segment lost 3 bases and the J segment 7 bases; nucleotides outside the gene matches: 2.

The V call is TRBV4-1, the J call TRBJ1-1, with 7 bases identical to TRBD1. The germline V gene encodes CDR1 MGHRA and CDR2 YSYEKL. The CDR3 totals 15 residues. Trimming cost V 0 bases and J 5 bases; bases outside gene matches: 6. The CDR3 sequence is CASSQDVRGRTEAFF. The CDR3 region has the DNA TGCGCCAGCAGCCAAGATGTGAGGGGGCGGACTGAAGCTTTCTTT.

The chain employs TRBV5-1 and TRBJ2-1; a weak D match, TRBD2 (5 bases). The V gene's germline CDR1 is SGHRS and CDR2 YFSETQ. CDR3 length: 14 residues. Trimming pared 1 base from V and 4 bases from J, leaving 9 bases between. CDR3 DNA sequence: TGCGCCAGCAGCTTGCAACTAGGGTACAATGAGCAGTTCTTC. This sequence encodes CASSLQLGYNEQFF.

J is TRBJ2-1 and V is TRBV5-1; 10 bases line up with TRBD2. CDR1 and CDR2 from the germline V gene are SGHRS and YFSETQ. Trimming cost V 2 bases and J 10 bases; bases outside gene matches: 15. This CDR3 contains 17 residues. The CDR3 region has the DNA TGCGCCAGCAGCTTTTCCGATTTAGCGGGAGGAAGGAGAGAGCAGTTCTTC. This sequence encodes CASSFSDLAGGRREQFF.

In nucleotides, the CDR3 is TGTGCCAGCAGCCAAGATGGACAGGCGGGGTACGAGCAGTACTTC. Its protein product is CASSQDGQAGYEQYF. The rearrangement joins TRBV4-2 to TRBJ2-7, with D maybe TRBD1 (7 bases). The CDR3 spans 15 residues. CDR1 is LGHNA, CDR2 YNFKEQ, per germline. The V gene lost 0 bases and the J gene lost 4 bases, with 13 bases spanning the gap.

The chain has TRBV6-1 and TRBJ2-1; possibly TRBD2 for D (5 bases). CDR3 length: 15 residues. Germline V CDR1 and CDR2: MNHNS, SASEGT. Trimming shortened V by 6 bases and J by 3 bases, and 15 bases separated the two germline ends. CDR3 in amino acids: CASSRGADGYNEQFF. In DNA, the CDR3 is TGTGCCAGCAGCCGTGGAGCGGATGGCTACAATGAGCAGTTCTTC.

V gene TRBV29-1 combines with J gene TRBJ1-1; D remains unclear. Trimming shortened V by 4 bases and J by 5 bases, and 11 bases separated the two germline ends. The CDR3 loop spans 12 amino acids. CDR1 and CDR2 (germline): SQVTM, ANQGSEA. CDR3 in DNA: TGCAGCGTTGTGGGGAGTGGAACTGAAGCTTTCTTT. It codes for CSVVGSGTEAFF.

V is TRBV7-2 and J is TRBJ2-7; TRBD1 aligns across 9 bases. CDR1 and CDR2 from the germline V gene are SGHTA and FQGNSA. After removal of 5 bases from V and 5 bases from J, the junction contained 7 bases not matched to a gene. The CDR3 has 14 residues. The CDR3 loop reads CASSRRTGDHEQYF. CDR3 nucleotides: TGTGCCAGCAGCCGGAGGACAGGGGACCACGAGCAGTACTTC.

V gene TRBV28 combines with J gene TRBJ1-1; D might be TRBD1 (5 bases). CDR1 MDHEN and CDR2 SYDVKM come from the germline V gene. The CDR3 sequence is 15 residues long. V lost 6 bases to trimming and J lost 1 base, with 15 bases between them. CDR3 in DNA: TGTGCCAGCAGGCCACCGGGACTTTCGAACACTGAAGCTTTCTTT. Amino acid sequence: CASRPPGLSNTEAFF.

The V and J genes are TRBV28 and TRBJ1-5, with 11 bases that match TRBD1. Per germline, CDR1 MDHEN and CDR2 SYDVKM. The trim removed 4 bases at V and 0 bases at J, leaving 5 bases unmatched. The CDR3 sequence is 17 residues long. The CDR3 DNA follows: TGTGCCAGCAGTTCCGGGACAGGGGGGAATAGCAATCAGCCCCAGCATTTT. Translated, it gives CASSSGTGGNSNQPQHF. Complete variable domain (other parts from reference TRBV28 and TRBJ1-5): DVKVTQSSRYLVKRTGEKVFLECVQDMDHENMFWYRQDPGLGLRLIYFSYDVKMKEKGDIPEGYSVSREKKERFSLILESASTNQTSMYLCASSSGTGGNSNQPQHFGDGTRLSIL.

CDR3 loop: CSVDTSGYEQYF. CDR3 DNA sequence: TGCAGCGTTGACACTAGCGGGTACGAGCAGTACTTC. The chain recombines TRBV29-1 with TRBJ2-7; 9 bases line up with TRBD2. The germline V gene encodes CDR1 SQVTM and CDR2 ANQGSEA. The CDR3 runs to 12 residues. The trim removed 3 bases at V and 4 bases at J, leaving 1 base unmatched.

Remarks on this clone: Other DNA sequences from this sample encode an identical CDR3 as well. V gene TRBV27 combines with J gene TRBJ2-7, with 10 bases identical to TRBD2. The CDR3 runs 16 residues. Germline V CDR1 and CDR2: MNHEY, SMNVEV (reference sequence). The J segment lost 6 bases and the V segment lost 0 bases, leaving 8 bases of the junction unmatched. CDR3 nucleotide sequence: TGTGCCAGCAGTTTATCAAGGCTAGCGGGAGTTAGCGAGCAGTACTTC. Amino acids: CASSLSRLAGVSEQYF.

The chain recombines TRBV19 with TRBJ1-5; 8 bases map to TRBD1. Germline values: CDR1 LNHDA, CDR2 SQIVND (reference sequence). This CDR3 contains 14 residues. The V and J ends lost 4 bases and 11 bases, in that order; junction bases with no gene match: 10. CDR3 in amino acids: CASSSGTGVVSQHF. The CDR3 DNA reads TGTGCCAGTAGTAGCGGGACAGGAGTGGTGTCCCAGCATTTT.

The chain is built from TRBV2 and TRBJ1-2, with D perhaps TRBD1 (5 bases). V was shortened by 3 bases and J by 5 bases, with 10 bases between the two germline ends. Germline V gives CDR1 SNHLY, CDR2 FYNNEI. The CDR3 contains 13 residues. The CDR3 DNA is TGTGCCAGCAGTGACAGGGTAGATTATGGCTACACCTTC. Amino acid sequence: CASSDRVDYGYTF.

V gene TRBV10-3 combines with J gene TRBJ1-2, with 7 bases fitting TRBD1. The V gene end was trimmed by 10 bases and the J gene end by 4 bases; junction bases not matched to a gene: 6. From germline, CDR1 is ENHRY and CDR2 SYGVKD. The CDR3 covers 12 residues. In DNA, the CDR3 is TGTGCCACCCAGGGGGACGGCTATGGCTACACCTTC. It yields the protein CATQGDGYGYTF.

This clone was recorded only once. The chain couples TRBV28 to TRBJ1-2, with D unresolved. The germline CDR1 and CDR2 sequences are MDHEN and SYDVKM. V lost 10 bases and J 2 bases, leaving 5 bases between the germline ends. The length of the CDR3 is 10 residues. The CDR3 region has the DNA TGTGCCACCCAGAACTATGGCTACACCTTC. This codes for CATQNYGYTF.